The next 7 T cell receptor beta chains were all read from a single sample in a study of blood T cell repertoires in COVID-19. Generated by immunoSEQ multiplex PCR, the TCRdb table keeps only in-frame clones and is missing some. This table has 100,000 to 130,000 clones, around nine tenths appearing once. The material sequenced was peripheral blood. The receptors stem from a woman aged 25-40 years with acute or convalescent COVID-19.

This clone appeared once. The J gene is TRBJ2-1, the V gene TRBV11-2, with 8 nucleotides matching TRBD2. Unmatched junction bases numbered 7, after V lost 1 base and J lost 14 bases. CDR3 size: 13 residues. CDR1 is SGHAT and CDR2 is FQNNGV in the germline V gene. The CDR3 is CASSLGTSSREFF. For the CDR3, the DNA is TGTGCCAGCAGCTTAGGGACTAGCTCGCGGGAGTTCTTC.

This clone is a singleton in its sample. This rearrangement joins TRBV5-1 to TRBJ2-1, with D possibly TRBD2 on 5 matching bases. The V gene's germline CDR1 is SGHRS and CDR2 YFSETQ. Trimming cost V 2 bases and J 9 bases, with 15 bases left between them. The CDR3 covers 14 residues. CDR3 residues: CASSFSSGRGEQFF. The CDR3 nucleotides are TGCGCCAGCAGCTTCTCGTCGGGTCGGGGTGAGCAGTTCTTC.

The chain couples TRBV5-6 to TRBJ1-5; D is possibly TRBD1 (6 bases). Germline CDR1 is SGHDT and CDR2 is YYEEEE. The CDR3 length is 16 residues. Trimming took 2 bases from V and 7 from J, leaving 19 bases between them. CDR3 coding DNA: TGTGCCAGCAGCTTTGGGGGTGTGGGGCAGGGGCAGCCCCAGCATTTT. Protein sequence: CASSFGGVGQGQPQHF.

This clone was counted between two and nine times. V gene TRBV21-1 combines with J gene TRBJ2-7; the table's D call, TRBD2, was not checked against the DNA. TRBV21-1 is a pseudogene segment. The CDR3 loop spans 15 amino acids. The CDR3 DNA reads TGTGCCAGCAGTGGCGGGGCGACAAGCTCCTACGAGCAGTACTTC. The encoded protein is CASSGGATSSYEQYF.

The chain recombines TRBV5-1 with TRBJ1-2, with 9 bases matching TRBD1. The junction had 5 bases not matched to a gene; V was cut back by 4 bases and J by 4 bases. The germline gives CDR1 SGHRS, CDR2 YFSETQ. This CDR3 region has 14 residues. CDR3 sequence (DNA): TGCGCCAGCAGCATAACAGGGGGCGGCTATGGCTACACCTTC. Amino acids: CASSITGGGYGYTF.

In regard to this clone: This sample also contains other DNA sequences that code for the same CDR3. This chain joins TRBV11-3 and TRBJ2-7; TRBD2 aligns across 12 bases. The V gene's germline CDR1 is SGHNT and CDR2 YENEEA. CDR3 length: 16 amino acids. Losses at the gene ends were 1 base for V and 1 base for J; bases not matched to a gene: 2. CDR3 sequence: CASSLGLAGASYEQYF. As DNA, the CDR3 is TGTGCCAGCAGCTTAGGACTAGCGGGGGCATCCTACGAGCAGTACTTC.

This clone was detected once. For the CDR3, the DNA is TGTGCTAGTGGCTCCCCCACCGGGACTCCGGTCACCGGGGAGCTGTTTTTT. Encoded protein: CASGSPTGTPVTGELFF. The chain links TRBV12-5 to TRBJ2-2; D possibly corresponds to TRBD2 (6 bases). With 6 bases removed from V and 4 bases from J, the gap between germline ends came to 21 bases. Germline-derived CDR1 and CDR2 are LGHNT and FRNRAP. The CDR3 runs 17 residues.